This TCR beta chain was retrieved from a study of T-cell memory formation after mild COVID-19. Study-level findings and limits: Clones contracting day 15 to 85 were balanced CD4/CD8; later expanders leaned CD4+.

This clonotype was seen only a few times. The antigen is unknown. Amplification by 5'RACE using constant-segment primers produced TCR alpha and TCR beta cDNA libraries that carried sample barcodes and UMIs. TCRdb recomputed calls from the 5' RACE reads with MiXCR, one row per CDR3 protein. The table has some 210,000 distinct CDR3 sequences, more than 25% seen once. The trim removed 1 base at V and 7 bases at J, leaving 6 bases unmatched. Germline CDR1 SGHAT, CDR2 FQNNGV. The CDR3 length is 16 residues. The TCR was taken from an adult woman who had mild COVID-19 (a few samples of this study predate the infection). Cell type and time point are not known. The V and J genes are TRBV11-2 and TRBJ2-2; 10 bases are a match to TRBD1. The sequenced sample consisted of PBMCs or a T cell subset sorted from them (not recorded which). In DNA, the CDR3 is TGTGCCAGCAGCTTAGGTCGACAGGGGGCTCACGGGGAGCTGTTTTTT. Its translation is CASSLGRQGAHGELFF.